Below, one T cell receptor beta chain is given with its context. Its antigen is undetermined. The CDR3 has 11 amino acids. The V and J ends lost 4 bases and 10 bases respectively, with 11 bases between them. Germline V gene sequence: CDR1 SQVTM, CDR2 ANQGSEA. The PCR was carried out with 60 Vbeta primers and 13 Jbeta primers. This table comes from immunoSEQ multiplex PCR, and its TCRdb copy is limited to in-frame clones, with some not included. The sample carries about 160,000 clones, approximately 77% recorded once. This sample is part of a study of cytomegalovirus exposure and HLA in healthy donors. Points from the study as a whole: Sequencing depth roughly uniform across donors was assumed in presence/absence analyses.

Material: PBMCs. The TCR originated in a male donor in good health and CMV-seropositive. The V call is TRBV29-1, the J call TRBJ2-1; D uncertain. The CDR3 is CSVAHEREQFF. The DNA of the CDR3 is TGCAGCGTTGCCCATGAGAGGGAGCAGTTCTTC.